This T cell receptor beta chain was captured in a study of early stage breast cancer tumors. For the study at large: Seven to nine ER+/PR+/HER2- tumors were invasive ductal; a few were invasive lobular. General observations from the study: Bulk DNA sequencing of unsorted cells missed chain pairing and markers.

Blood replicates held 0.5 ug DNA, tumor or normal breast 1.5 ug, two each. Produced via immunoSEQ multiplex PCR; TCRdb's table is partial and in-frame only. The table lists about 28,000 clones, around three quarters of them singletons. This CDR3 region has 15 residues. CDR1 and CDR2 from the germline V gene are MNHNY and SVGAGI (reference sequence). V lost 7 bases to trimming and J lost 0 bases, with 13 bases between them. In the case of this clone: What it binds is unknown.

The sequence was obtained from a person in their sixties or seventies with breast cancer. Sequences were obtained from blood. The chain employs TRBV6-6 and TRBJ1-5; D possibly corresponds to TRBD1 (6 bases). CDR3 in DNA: TGTGCCAGCAAAAAGACAGGACTTAGCAATCAGCCCCAGCATTTT. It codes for CASKKTGLSNQPQHF.